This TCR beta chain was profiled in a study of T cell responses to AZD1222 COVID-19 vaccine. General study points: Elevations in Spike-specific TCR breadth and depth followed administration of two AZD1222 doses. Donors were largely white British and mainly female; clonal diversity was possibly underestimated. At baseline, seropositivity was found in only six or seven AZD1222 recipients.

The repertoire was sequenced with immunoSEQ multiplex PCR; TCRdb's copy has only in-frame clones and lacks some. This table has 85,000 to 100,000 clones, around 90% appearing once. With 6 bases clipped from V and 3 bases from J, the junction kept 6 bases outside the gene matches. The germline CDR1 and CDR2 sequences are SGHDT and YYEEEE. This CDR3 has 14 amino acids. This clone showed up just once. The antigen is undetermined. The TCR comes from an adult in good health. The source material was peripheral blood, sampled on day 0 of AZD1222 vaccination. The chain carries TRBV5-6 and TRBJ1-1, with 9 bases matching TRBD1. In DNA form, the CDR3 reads TGTGCCAGCAACAACAGGGGGCGTCACACTGAAGCTTTCTTT. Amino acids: CASNNRGRHTEAFF.